This is a list of T cell receptor delta chains from one sample in a study of fetal and pediatric gammadelta thymocytes. TCRdb re-processed the reads via CATT. Among some 600 delta-chain clones listed, around 33% were seen once. The material sequenced was Vgamma9Vdelta2 gamma-delta T cells from the thymus. Source of these receptors: a child who underwent cardiac surgery and was recorded as healthy. The CDR3 runs from the conserved cysteine through the conserved F or W. A D gene is named only where the DNA matches it firmly. Not every row has a clone size; where given, it reads once, few, many or a size class.

18	large	TRDD3	TRDJ3	TRDV2	CACDTGGYASWDTRQMFF	TGTGCCTGTGACACCGGGGGATACGCGTCCTGGGACACCCGACAGATGTTTTTC
18	large	TRDD3	TRDJ1	TRDV2	CACNQRVTGGLHTDKLIF	TGTGCCTGTAACCAAAGGGTGACTGGGGGATTGCACACCGATAAACTCATCTTT
18	large	TRDD3	TRDJ3	TRDV2	CACDILGDRSWDTRQMFF	TGTGCCTGTGACATACTGGGGGATCGTTCCTGGGACACCCGACAGATGTTTTTC
14	hyperexpanded	.	TRDJ1	TRDV2	CACDIVGPTDKLIF	TGTGCCTGTGACATCGTAGGCCCTACCGATAAACTCATCTTT
18	few	TRDD3	TRDJ1	TRDV2	CACGHLTGGYAITDKLIF	TGTGCCTGTGGACACCTAACTGGGGGATACGCGATCACCGATAAACTCATCTTT
15	large	TRDD3	TRDJ1	TRDV2	CACDTRGIKNDKLIF	TGTGCCTGTGACACCCGGGGGATCAAAAACGATAAACTCATCTTT
15	large	TRDD3	TRDJ2	TRDV2	CACDTMGDTSAQLFF	TGTGCCTGTGACACAATGGGGGATACGTCAGCACAACTCTTCTTT
13	large	.	TRDJ1	TRDV2	CAWGCKYTDKLIF	TGTGCCTGGGGATGCAAGTACACCGATAAACTCATCTTT
13	medium-sized	.	TRDJ1	TRDV2	CACDTVGGHKLIF	TGTGCCTGTGACACCGTAGGGGGGCATAAACTCATCTTT
18	large	TRDD3	TRDJ3	TRDV2	CACDILGDTSWDTRQMFF	TGTGCCTGTGACATACTGGGGGATACCTCCTGGGACACCCGACAGATGTTTTTC
18	hyperexpanded	TRDD3	TRDJ3	TRDV2	CACDTGGLGDNEARQMFF	TGTGCCTGTGACACCGGAGGACTGGGGGATAACGAAGCCCGACAGATGTTTTTC
19	large	.	TRDJ3	TRDV2	CACDGSGGLSSWDTRQMFF	TGTGCCTGTGACGGTTCGGGGGGGCTTAGCTCCTGGGACACCCGACAGATGTTTTTC
17	few	TRDD3	TRDJ1	TRDV2	CAYDTRTWGILERKLIF	TGTGCCTATGACACGAGGACCTGGGGGATACTTGAGCGTAAACTCATCTTT
19	few	TRDD3	TRDJ3	TRDV2	CACDTLLGDKDWDTRQMFF	TGTGCCTGTGACACCCTACTGGGGGATAAGGACTGGGACACCCGACAGATGTTTTTC
18	large	.	TRDJ3	TRDV2	CACDTAGASSWDTRQMFF	TGTGCCTGTGACACCGCGGGGGCTAGCTCCTGGGACACCCGACAGATGTTTTTC
17	medium-sized	TRDD3	TRDJ1	TRDV2	CACDTRTWGILERKLIF	TGTGCCTGTGACACGAGGACCTGGGGGATACTTGAGCGTAAACTCATCTTT
20	hyperexpanded	.	TRDJ1	TRDV2	CACDTGITSQPNLYTDKLIF	TGTGCCTGTGACACCGGGATTACCTCCCAACCGAACCTGTACACCGATAAACTCATCTTT
20	large	TRDD3	TRDJ3	TRDV2	CACDTVLLGDTAWDTRQMFF	TGTGCCTGTGACACCGTCCTACTGGGGGATACGGCTTGGGACACCCGACAGATGTTTTTC
14	hyperexpanded	TRDD3	TRDJ1	TRDV2	CACDKGIHTDKLIF	TGTGCCTGTGACAAGGGGATACACACCGATAAACTCATCTTT
16	hyperexpanded	TRDD3	TRDJ2	TRDV2	CACDVLGEALTAQLFF	TGTGCCTGTGACGTACTGGGGGAAGCTTTGACAGCACAACTCTTCTTT
14	large	.	TRDJ1	TRDV2	CACDPVGYTDKLIF	TGTGCCTGTGACCCAGTGGGGTACACCGATAAACTCATCTTT
12	hyperexpanded	.	TRDJ1	TRDV2	CACDTPPGELIF	TGTGCCTGTGACACCCCTCCTGGGGAACTCATCTTT
16	large	TRDD3	TRDJ2	TRDV2	CACDFLGDTLTAQLFF	TGTGCCTGTGACTTCCTGGGGGATACCTTGACAGCACAACTCTTCTTT
13	large	.	TRDJ1	TRDV2	CACDGVYTDKLIF	TGTGCCTGTGACGGGGTTTACACCGATAAACTCATCTTT
19	large	TRDD3	TRDJ3	TRDV2	CACDTWGIRSSWDTRQMFF	TGTGCCTGTGACACCTGGGGGATACGGAGCTCCTGGGACACCCGACAGATGTTTTTC
19	medium-sized	TRDD3	TRDJ3	TRDV2	CACDTAGGYSSWDTRQMFF	TGTGCCTGTGACACCGCTGGGGGATACAGCTCCTGGGACACCCGACAGATGTTTTTC
14	hyperexpanded	TRDD3	TRDJ1	TRDV2	CACDTWGIIDKLIF	TGTGCCTGTGACACCTGGGGGATAATCGATAAACTCATCTTT
18	large	TRDD3	TRDJ3	TRDV2	CACDVLGDSSWDTRQMFF	TGTGCCTGTGACGTACTGGGGGATAGCTCCTGGGACACCCGACAGATGTTTTTC
18	large	TRDD3	TRDJ3	TRDV2	CACDTALGDTWDTRQMFF	TGTGCCTGTGACACCGCGCTGGGGGATACCTGGGACACCCGACAGATGTTTTTC
18	large	TRDD3	TRDJ1	TRDV2	CACDTVRWGIPVGDKLIF	TGTGCCTGTGACACGGTCAGATGGGGGATACCGGTGGGCGATAAACTCATCTTT
19	large	TRDD3	TRDJ3	TRDV2	CACDTAGGYQSWDTRQMFF	TGTGCCTGTGACACCGCTGGGGGATACCAGTCCTGGGACACCCGACAGATGTTTTTC
18	medium-sized	TRDD3	TRDJ3	TRDV2	CACDLLGDTSWDTRQMFF	TGTGCCTGTGACCTACTGGGGGATACGTCCTGGGACACCCGACAGATGTTTTTC
16	large	TRDD3	TRDJ1	TRDV2	CACDMDLLGTTDKLIF	TGTGCCTGTGACATGGACCTACTGGGGACCACCGATAAACTCATCTTT
16	hyperexpanded	TRDD3	TRDJ1	TRDV2	CACDTRGIRTSDKLIF	TGTGCCTGTGACACCAGGGGGATCCGAACGTCCGATAAACTCATCTTT
13	large	TRDD3	TRDJ1	TRDV2	CACDTWGIDKLIF	TGTGCCTGTGACACCTGGGGGATCGATAAACTCATCTTT
15	large	TRDD3	TRDJ1	TRDV2	CACDTWGIQGDKLIF	TGTGCCTGTGACACCTGGGGGATACAAGGCGATAAACTCATCTTT
21	large	TRDD3	TRDJ3	TRDV2	CACDKLNTGGLRSWDTRQMFF	TGTGCCTGTGACAAATTAAATACTGGGGGATTACGATCCTGGGACACCCGACAGATGTTTTTC
25	large	TRDD3	TRDJ1	TRDV2	CACDSPFLKIWGIPGEPEEAHKLIF	TGTGCCTGTGACAGCCCATTCCTGAAAATCTGGGGGATACCGGGCGAACCCGAGGAGGCGCATAAACTCATCTTT
15	medium-sized	TRDD3	TRDJ1	TRDV2	CACDPLGRYTDKLIF	TGTGCCTGTGACCCACTGGGGCGGTACACCGATAAACTCATCTTT
17	few	.	TRDJ3	TRDV2	CACDTGGSSWDTRQMFF	TGTGCCTGTGACACCGGGGGTAGCTCCTGGGACACCCGACAGATGTTTTTC
18	large	TRDD3	TRDJ3	TRDV2	CACDTVLGDTWDTRQMFF	TGTGCCTGTGACACCGTACTGGGGGATACCTGGGACACCCGACAGATGTTTTTC
17	hyperexpanded	.	TRDJ2	TRDV2	CACDTAEGGALTAQLFF	TGTGCCTGTGACACCGCTGAGGGGGGAGCTTTGACAGCACAACTCTTCTTT
18	large	TRDD3	TRDJ3	TRDV2	CACDTVLGDSWDTRQMFF	TGTGCCTGTGACACCGTACTGGGGGACTCCTGGGACACCCGACAGATGTTTTTC
17	.	TRDD3	TRDJ1	TRDV2	CACDTVLGDTETDKLIF	TGTGCCTGTGACACCGTACTGGGGGATACGGAGACCGATAAACTCATCTTT
17	large	.	TRDJ3	TRDV2	CACDTAGSSWDTRQMFF	TGTGCCTGTGACACCGCTGGGAGCTCCTGGGACACCCGACAGATGTTTTTC
12	hyperexpanded	.	TRDJ1	TRDV2	CACVLPTGKLIF	TGTGCCTGTGTACTACCTACTGGGAAACTCATCTTT
23	large	TRDD3	TRDJ1	TRDV1	CALGERGIVTRGTGGLNTDKLIF	TGTGCTCTTGGGGAACGGGGGATAGTTACGCGAGGTACTGGGGGATTGAACACCGATAAACTCATCTTT
19	hyperexpanded	TRDD3	TRDJ2	TRDV2	CACDTGNLLGDTGIAQLFF	TGTGCCTGTGACACCGGAAATTTACTGGGGGATACTGGAATAGCACAACTCTTCTTT
15	medium-sized	.	TRDJ1	TRDV2	CACDTGRGGADKLIF	TGTGCCTGTGACACCGGCCGGGGGGGGGCCGATAAACTCATCTTT
11	large	.	TRDJ1	TRDV2	CACADTDKLIF	TGTGCCTGTGCTGACACCGATAAACTCATCTTT
15	large	.	TRDJ1	TRDV2	CACDTVGTYTDKLIF	TGTGCCTGTGACACCGTGGGTACGTACACCGATAAACTCATCTTT
16	large	TRDD3	TRDJ1	TRDV2	CACDVLGDKYTDKLIF	TGTGCCTGTGACGTACTGGGGGATAAGTACACCGATAAACTCATCTTT
12	few	TRDD3	TRDJ1	TRDV3	CAFTGGYDKLIF	TGTGCCTTTACTGGGGGATACGATAAACTCATCTTT
14	hyperexpanded	TRDD3	TRDJ1	TRDV2	CACDVLLGDDKLIF	TGTGCCTGTGACGTCCTACTGGGGGACGATAAACTCATCTTT